The clone carrying this T cell receptor (beta chain) has only a few counts. As yet, its antigen is unknown. A multiplex PCR was run with 60 Vbeta primers and 13 Jbeta primers. Only in-frame clones appear in the TCRdb table, and some are missing; sequencing was by immunoSEQ multiplex PCR. In the table there are roughly 72,000 clones, around two thirds of which are singletons. The CDR3 has 14 residues. V was pared by 6 bases and J by 2 bases, with 14 bases between. CDR1 is MNHEY and CDR2 is SVGAGI in the germline V gene. This sample stems from a study of cytomegalovirus exposure and HLA in healthy donors. Whole-study context: Approximately 200 million T cells yielded around 120 million unique TCR beta sequences in earlier analysis. The study's findings and limits: Among TCR beta chains, those listed as cytomegalovirus-associated numbered about 160. The productive fraction for most TCR beta V segments was about 90% or about 30% in an earlier analysis.

The TCR sequence derives from a human donor in good health. The rearrangement links TRBV6-5 to TRBJ2-7; D uncertain. Specimen: PBMCs. The CDR3 loop is CASSSTAVAYEQYF. CDR3 in DNA: TGTGCCAGCAGCTCAACGGCGGTTGCCTACGAGCAGTACTTC.